What follows are 11 T cell receptor beta chains derived from one specimen sequenced in a study of OX40 agonist ivuxolimab in advanced cancers. TCRdb keeps only in-frame clones here, not all; method: immunoSEQ multiplex PCR. This sample has 100,000 or so clones, with 75% to 95% found just once. Sequencing used CD4+ or CD8+ T cells sorted from blood, obtained in a trial of the OX40 agonist ivuxolimab. These receptor sequences come from an adult with an advanced solid tumor such as melanoma, head and neck, liver or kidney cancer.

This clone was found a few times. V gene TRBV2 combines with J gene TRBJ2-7, with 9 bases identical to TRBD1. The germline V gene encodes CDR1 SNHLY and CDR2 FYNNEI. The CDR3 consists of 14 residues. The V segment lost 7 bases and the J segment 1 base; nucleotides outside the gene matches: 5. CDR3 sequence (DNA): TGTGCCAGCACCTCGACAGGGGGATCCTACGAGCAGTACTTC. Translated, it gives CASTSTGGSYEQYF.

J is TRBJ2-2 and V is TRBV5-1; D unresolved. Germline-derived CDR1 and CDR2 are SGHRS and YFSETQ. The CDR3 has 14 residues. V dropped 0 bases and J dropped 0 bases, with 3 bases sitting between them. CDR3 sequence (DNA): TGCGCCAGCAGCTTGGGATCGAACACCGGGGAGCTGTTTTTT. Translated, it gives CASSLGSNTGELFF. The full variable domain, rest sourced from reference TRBV5-1 and TRBJ2-2, is KAGVTQTPRYLIKTRGQQVTLSCSPISGHRSVSWYQQTPGQGLQFLFEYFSETQRNKGNFPGRFSGRQFSNSRSEMNVSTLELGDSALYLCASSLGSNTGELFFGEGSRLTVL.

The J gene is TRBJ1-1, the V gene TRBV28; the match to TRBD1 covers 9 bases. Trimming removed 6 bases from V and 5 bases from J; junction bases left unmatched: 16. The CDR3 sequence is 17 residues long. Germline values: CDR1 MDHEN, CDR2 SYDVKM. The CDR3 region has the DNA TGTGCCAGCAGCTTCTTACACAGGGGGCGCGGAAGAACTGAAGCTTTCTTT. Its protein product is CASSFLHRGRGRTEAFF.

This clone was seen a single time. The V gene is TRBV28, the J gene TRBJ1-4, with D unresolved. V shed 5 bases and J shed 6 bases, with 16 bases lying between them. CDR3 size: 15 residues. Germline-derived CDR1 and CDR2 are MDHEN and SYDVKM. The CDR3 DNA reads as TGTGCCAGCAGTCAACGGGCGGGGAGGTATGAAAAACTGTTTTTT. It yields the protein CASSQRAGRYEKLFF.

In this sample, this clone turned up once. The V call is TRBV6-1, the J call TRBJ2-3, with 7 bases that match TRBD2. The germline gives CDR1 MNHNS, CDR2 SASEGT. CDR3 length: 17 residues. V trimming: 1 base; J trimming: 1 base; junction bases outside the gene matches: 8. For the CDR3, the DNA is TGTGCCAGCAGTGAAGGGGCGGGAGTTGAGGGCACAGATACGCAGTATTTT. This encodes CASSEGAGVEGTDTQYF.

The gene calls are TRBV5-4 and TRBJ2-1; D is uncertain. CDR3 length: 12 residues. Trimming removed 7 bases from V and 5 bases from J, with 10 bases in between. Germline CDR1 reads SGHNT; CDR2 reads YYREEE (reference sequence). The CDR3 DNA reads as TGTGCCAGCCACCCTCTCGACAATGAGCAGTTCTTC. Encoded protein: CASHPLDNEQFF.

The chain employs TRBV19 and TRBJ2-2; no firm D call. Germline assignment: CDR1 LNHDA and CDR2 SQIVND (reference sequence). The V end was cut by 7 bases, the J end by 5 bases, with 8 bases between. There are 12 residues in the CDR3. The CDR3 coding sequence is TGTGCCAGTAAACCTAAAACCGGGGAGCTGTTTTTT. Protein: CASKPKTGELFF.

V is TRBV7-2 and J is TRBJ1-2, with 8 bases that match TRBD1. The germline V gene encodes CDR1 SGHTA and CDR2 FQGNSA. V dropped 3 bases and J dropped 8; count of bases not matched to a gene: 2. The CDR3 runs to 12 residues. DNA of the CDR3: TGTGCCAGCAGCTTCTACAGGGGGGGCTACACCTTC. Its translation: CASSFYRGGYTF.

The J gene is TRBJ1-2, the V gene TRBV19; 9 bases line up with TRBD1. Germline values: CDR1 LNHDA, CDR2 SQIVND (reference sequence). V gave up 3 bases and J gave up 4 bases; unmatched junction bases: 6. This CDR3 has 15 amino acids. CDR3 DNA sequence: TGTGCCAGTAGTATCGGGACAGGGAAAGGCTATGGCTACACCTTC. This encodes CASSIGTGKGYGYTF. The full variable domain, in which reference TRBV19 and TRBJ1-2 provide the parts outside the CDR3, is DGGITQSPKYLFRKEGQNVTLSCEQNLNHDAMYWYRQDPGQGLRLIYYSQIVNDFQKGDIAEGYSVSREKKESFPLTVTSAQKNPTAFYLCASSIGTGKGYGYTFGSGTRLTVV.

The genes are TRBV6-6 and TRBJ2-7; a possible D gene is TRBD1 (5 bases). V lost 10 bases and J 1 base, leaving 14 bases between the germline ends. Germline V lookup: CDR1 MNHNY, CDR2 SVGAGI (reference sequence). The CDR3 is 13 residues long. The CDR3 bases are TGTGCCACAGCGACAGCGAATTCCTACGAGCAGTACTTC. Its protein is CATATANSYEQYF.

The chain carries TRBV4-3 and TRBJ2-6; D unresolved. The CDR3 is 15 amino acids. V was pared by 0 bases and J by 2 bases, with 5 bases between. CDR1 and CDR2 from the germline V gene are LGHNA and YSLEER. CDR3 in DNA: TGCGCCAGCAGCCAAGAGATGGCTGGGGCCAACGTCCTGACTTTC. Amino acid sequence: CASSQEMAGANVLTF.